This TCR beta chain was found in a study of shared clonotypes between healthy human individuals. Study information: The donors, a couple of women and a few men, were aged 18 to 49.

For this clone: The identical CDR3 is also encoded by other nucleotide sequences in the sample.

CD4+ cells underwent separation, giving CD45RA+ naive and CD45RA-negative memory subsets. Only in-frame clones appear in the TCRdb table, and some are missing; sequencing was by immunoSEQ multiplex PCR. The sample shows approximately 1.5 million clones, 98% of them seen only once. Germline-derived CDR1 and CDR2 are SGHRS and YFSETQ. V lost 4 bases and J lost 6; bases outside the gene matches: 5. There are 16 residues in the CDR3. Sequencing used naive CD4+ T cells sorted from blood. The subset was: CD45RA+ positively selected. The sequence was obtained from a man aged 25 to 40 in good health. This chain connects TRBV5-1 to TRBJ2-1; 15 positions agree with TRBD2. The CDR3, as DNA: TGCGCCAGCAGCCCGGGACTAGCGGGAGGCAGCAATGAGCAGTTCTTC. It specifies CASSPGLAGGSNEQFF. Combining the CDR3 with reference TRBV5-1 and TRBJ2-1 gives the whole variable domain KAGVTQTPRYLIKTRGQQVTLSCSPISGHRSVSWYQQTPGQGLQFLFEYFSETQRNKGNFPGRFSGRQFSNSRSEMNVSTLELGDSALYLCASSPGLAGGSNEQFFGPGTRLTVL.